A selection of T cell receptor beta chains follows, all from one sample in a study of cytomegalovirus exposure and HLA in healthy donors. The table came from immunoSEQ multiplex PCR; TCRdb's copy has only in-frame clones and leaves some out. The top ten clones hold 1.6% of a sample with about 140,000 clones, roughly 77% of them seen once. Sequencing was carried out using PBMCs. These receptors were taken from a woman aged 25 to 39 in good health and CMV-seronegative. The CDR3 runs from the conserved cysteine through the conserved F or W. Fields, in order: J gene, clone size, D gene, V gene, CDR3 DNA, CDR3 protein. D genes are given only for firm matches. Some rows mark clone size as missing; the rest say once, few, many or name a class of expanded clone.

j_call: TRBJ2-2; clone_size: -; d_call: TRBD2; v_call: TRBV19; cdr3_nt: TGTGCCAGTAGTTCGGGACTAGCGCCTGCGAACACCGGGGAGCTGTTTTTT; cdr3_aa: CASSSGLAPANTGELFF
j_call: TRBJ1-1; clone_size: -; d_call: -; v_call: TRBV7-9; cdr3_nt: TGTGCCAGCAGCTTAGGACTTAGTGAGGCTTTCTTT; cdr3_aa: CASSLGLSEAFF
j_call: TRBJ2-1; clone_size: -; d_call: -; v_call: TRBV7-8; cdr3_nt: TGTGCCAGCAGCTTAGACGCAGACTCCTACAATGAGCAGTTCTTC; cdr3_aa: CASSLDADSYNEQFF
j_call: TRBJ1-5; clone_size: -; d_call: -; v_call: TRBV19; cdr3_nt: TGTGCCAGTAAGTCCCGACAGAACAATCAGCCCCAGCATTTT; cdr3_aa: CASKSRQNNQPQHF
j_call: TRBJ1-1; clone_size: -; d_call: -; v_call: TRBV28; cdr3_nt: TGTGCCAGCAGTTGGGGGGGAATGAACACTGAAGCTTTCTTT; cdr3_aa: CASSWGGMNTEAFF
j_call: TRBJ2-5; clone_size: -; d_call: TRBD1; v_call: TRBV30; cdr3_nt: TGTGCCTGGAGTGTCCCGGGACAGGGTGAAGAGACCCAGTACTTC; cdr3_aa: CAWSVPGQGEETQYF
j_call: TRBJ2-1; clone_size: few; d_call: -; v_call: TRBV11-2; cdr3_nt: TGTGCCAGCAGCTTAGATCCGGGAGTGGGTTATGAGCAGTTCTTC; cdr3_aa: CASSLDPGVGYEQFF
j_call: TRBJ2-3; clone_size: -; d_call: TRBD1; v_call: TRBV5-1; cdr3_nt: TGCGCCAGCAGCCCTCAGGGGGACACAGATACGCAGTATTTT; cdr3_aa: CASSPQGDTDTQYF
j_call: TRBJ2-2; clone_size: -; d_call: -; v_call: TRBV19; cdr3_nt: TGTGCCAGTAGTATAGATCTAAGACAGGCAACCGGGGAGCTGTTTTTT; cdr3_aa: CASSIDLRQATGELFF
j_call: TRBJ1-4; clone_size: few; d_call: -; v_call: TRBV9; cdr3_nt: TGTGCCAGCAGCGTAGCAGGGTTTACTAATGAAAAACTGTTTTTT; cdr3_aa: CASSVAGFTNEKLFF
j_call: TRBJ1-3; clone_size: -; d_call: TRBD1; v_call: TRBV30; cdr3_nt: TGTGCCTGGGGCCCCCCGGGACAGGGGATCTTGGACACCATATATTTT; cdr3_aa: CAWGPPGQGILDTIYF
j_call: TRBJ2-3; clone_size: -; d_call: -; v_call: TRBV9; cdr3_nt: TGTGCCAGCAGCGTACCAGGGTCAAGCACAGATACGCAGTATTTT; cdr3_aa: CASSVPGSSTDTQYF
j_call: TRBJ2-3; clone_size: many; d_call: TRBD2; v_call: TRBV28; cdr3_nt: TGTGCCAGCAGTTTACTAGCGGGACACACAGATACGCAGTATTTT; cdr3_aa: CASSLLAGHTDTQYF
j_call: TRBJ2-2; clone_size: -; d_call: TRBD2; v_call: TRBV5-6; cdr3_nt: TGTGCCAGCAGCTTGTTGGTTAGCGGGCACACCGGGGAGCTGTTTTTT; cdr3_aa: CASSLLVSGHTGELFF
j_call: TRBJ2-3; clone_size: few; d_call: -; v_call: TRBV30; cdr3_nt: TGTGCCTGGAGCTTGGGAGCAGATACGCAGTATTTT; cdr3_aa: CAWSLGADTQYF
j_call: TRBJ2-1; clone_size: -; d_call: TRBD2; v_call: TRBV10-3; cdr3_nt: TGTGCCATCAGTGAGTCGAGGGCTAGCGGGGACTACAATGAGCAGTTCTTC; cdr3_aa: CAISESRASGDYNEQFF
j_call: TRBJ1-1; clone_size: -; d_call: TRBD1; v_call: TRBV28; cdr3_nt: TGTGCCAGCAGTCCTACAGGGGGATTGGAGTGGACTGAAGCTTTCTTT; cdr3_aa: CASSPTGGLEWTEAFF
j_call: TRBJ1-5; clone_size: -; d_call: -; v_call: TRBV10-2; cdr3_nt: TGCGCCAGCAGTGAGTCGAAAGGGGCTCAGCCCCAGCATTTT; cdr3_aa: CASSESKGAQPQHF
j_call: TRBJ2-7; clone_size: -; d_call: -; v_call: TRBV6-1; cdr3_nt: TGTGCCAGCAGTCTCTTATACGAGCAGTACTTC; cdr3_aa: CASSLLYEQYF
j_call: TRBJ1-1; clone_size: -; d_call: -; v_call: TRBV6-1; cdr3_nt: TGTGCCAGCAGTGAAGTTAACAGGGCGAACACTGAAGCTTTCTTT; cdr3_aa: CASSEVNRANTEAFF
j_call: TRBJ2-2; clone_size: -; d_call: -; v_call: TRBV28; cdr3_nt: TGTGCCAGCAGTCAGTTCACCGGGGAGCTGTTTTTT; cdr3_aa: CASSQFTGELFF
j_call: TRBJ2-2; clone_size: few; d_call: TRBD1; v_call: TRBV28; cdr3_nt: TGTGCCAGCAGTTTCCTGAGGGGGCCGTTGAACACCGGGGAGCTGTTTTTT; cdr3_aa: CASSFLRGPLNTGELFF
j_call: TRBJ2-7; clone_size: -; d_call: TRBD2; v_call: TRBV4-1; cdr3_nt: TGCGCCAGCAGCCGGGACTACGACTACGAGCAGTACTTC; cdr3_aa: CASSRDYDYEQYF
j_call: TRBJ2-1; clone_size: few; d_call: TRBD2; v_call: TRBV5-1; cdr3_nt: TGCGCCAGCAGCTTGGTTGGTGCGGGGGGGCCAGTAGAGCAGTTCTTC; cdr3_aa: CASSLVGAGGPVEQFF